This T cell receptor (beta chain) was sequenced in a study of blood T cell repertoires in COVID-19. Study at large: The United States, Italy and Spain supplied acute and convalescent COVID-19 samples. Sources were T cells, B-cell-depleted T cells, or PBMCs; the material itself was cDNA or gDNA.

Germline assignment: CDR1 SGHRS and CDR2 YFSETQ. The CDR3 covers 14 residues. Trimming removed 6 bases from V and 2 bases from J, with 13 bases in between. In the original processing: The authors estimated nucleated cell counts from reference gene primer amplification. Clones were read by immunoSEQ multiplex PCR, and TCRdb kept only the in-frame ones, dropping some. The DNA gave D and trimming, while V, J and clone size come from that table. The profile shows about 180,000 clones, 82% of them singletons. Sequenced sample: peripheral blood. This sequence joins TRBV5-1 and TRBJ2-3; perhaps TRBD2 as D (6 bases). This sequence was found in a woman aged 70-85 years with acute or convalescent COVID-19. The CDR3 is CASTWDSATDTQYF. CDR3 bases: TGCGCCAGCACTTGGGACTCCGCCACAGATACGCAGTATTTT. The complete variable domain, with remaining parts taken from reference TRBV5-1 and TRBJ2-3, reads KAGVTQTPRYLIKTRGQQVTLSCSPISGHRSVSWYQQTPGQGLQFLFEYFSETQRNKGNFPGRFSGRQFSNSRSEMNVSTLELGDSALYLCASTWDSATDTQYFGPGTRLTVL.